The clone carrying this T cell receptor beta chain was found many times. These data come from a study of T cells in Graves' hyperthyroidism and ophthalmopathy. Study summary: Peripheral blood specimens were obtained at initial diagnosis, prior to any treatment.

The study left out patients who had uncontrolled infection, other autoimmune disease, pregnancy or lactation. It was RNA transcripts that yielded the amplified TCR beta CDR3 regions. Initially, a first-round RT-PCR of the TCR CDR3 employed the HTBI primer set. TCRdb reprocessed the multiplex PCR reads with MiXCR, giving one entry per CDR3 protein. Here the sample spans roughly 290,000 distinct CDR3 sequences, about 14% being singletons. This TCR was sampled from a woman aged 30 to 39 with Graves' hyperthyroidism that later progressed to Graves' ophthalmopathy. The sequencing input was blood.

For the CDR3, the DNA is TGTGCCAGCAGCTTACCACCGGGGACAGATTACGAGCAGTACTTC. This sequence encodes CASSLPPGTDYEQYF. The genes are TRBV7-9 and TRBJ2-7; 7 bases are a match to TRBD1. Germline V gene sequence: CDR1 SEHNR, CDR2 FQNEAQ (reference sequence). V trimming: 2 bases; J trimming: 4 bases; junction bases outside the gene matches: 8. The length of the CDR3 is 15 residues.